This paragraph covers one T cell receptor beta chain sequence. Mismatch with germline at one junction end may stem from a read error. The entry originates in a study of OX40 agonist ivuxolimab in advanced cancers. Germline CDR1 LNHDA, CDR2 SQIVND (reference sequence). This CDR3 spans 14 amino acids. The table came from immunoSEQ multiplex PCR; TCRdb's copy has only in-frame clones and leaves some out. The profile shows some 66,000 clones, roughly 80% of them singletons. The J gene is TRBJ2-1, the V gene TRBV19; possibly TRBD2 for D (6 bases). The receptor comes from an adult with an advanced solid tumor such as melanoma, head and neck, liver or kidney cancer. Sequencing used CD4+ or CD8+ T cells sorted from blood, obtained in a trial of the OX40 agonist ivuxolimab. The DNA of the CDR3 is TGTGCCAGTAGTCCCCGGGACTCCAACAATGAGCAGTTCTTC. Protein product: CASSPRDSNNEQFF.